The sequence of this T cell receptor (beta chain) was determined in a study of blood T cell repertoires in COVID-19. At the level of the study: Acute and convalescent COVID-19 specimens originated in the United States, Italy and Spain. From T cells, B-cell-depleted T cells, or PBMCs came the material, which was cDNA or gDNA.

Seattle enrolled patients during active infection and tracked them longitudinally. Original data processing: Estimation of nucleated cell counts relied on the amplification of reference gene primers. The assay was immunoSEQ multiplex PCR, and TCRdb's table has in-frame clones only and misses some. The DNA was the basis for D and trimming; V, J and clone size are from that table. In the table there are approximately 270,000 clones, around 82% of which are singletons. The CDR3 length is 16 residues. Germline lookup yields CDR1 LGHDT and CDR2 YNNKEL (reference sequence). V was clipped by 4 bases and J by 7 bases, with 17 bases between them. A few counts support this clone.

The TCR was taken from an older person with COVID-19, enrolled during active disease. The J gene is TRBJ1-6, the V gene TRBV3-1 (or the pseudogene TRBV3-2); D unclear. The sequencing input was peripheral blood. CDR3 nucleotide sequence: TGTGCCAGCAGCCCAAAGTGGGAGGGTGGGAATTCACCCCTCCACTTT. Protein: CASSPKWEGGNSPLHF.